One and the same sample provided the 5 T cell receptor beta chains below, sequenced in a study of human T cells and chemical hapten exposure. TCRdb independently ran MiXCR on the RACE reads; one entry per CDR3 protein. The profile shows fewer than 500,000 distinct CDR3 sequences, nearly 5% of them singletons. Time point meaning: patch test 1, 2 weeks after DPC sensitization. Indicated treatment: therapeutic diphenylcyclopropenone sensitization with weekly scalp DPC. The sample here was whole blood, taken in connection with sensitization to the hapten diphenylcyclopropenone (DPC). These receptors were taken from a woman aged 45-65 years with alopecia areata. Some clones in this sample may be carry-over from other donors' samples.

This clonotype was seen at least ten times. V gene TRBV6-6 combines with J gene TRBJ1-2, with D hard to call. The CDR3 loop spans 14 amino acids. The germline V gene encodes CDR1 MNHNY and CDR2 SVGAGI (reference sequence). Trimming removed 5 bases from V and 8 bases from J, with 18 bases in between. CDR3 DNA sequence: TGTGCCAGCAGTGCTGAATCCGAAGCGGCCGGCTACACCTTC. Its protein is CASSAESEAAGYTF.

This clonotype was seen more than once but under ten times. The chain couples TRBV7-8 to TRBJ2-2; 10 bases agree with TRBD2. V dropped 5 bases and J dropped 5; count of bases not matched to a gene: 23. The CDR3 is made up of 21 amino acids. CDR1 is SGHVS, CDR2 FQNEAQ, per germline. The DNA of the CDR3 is TGTGCCAGCAGCCCTCCTACGAAGGAGCGGGAGGGCCTCGGTCTGACCGGGGAGCTGTTTTTT. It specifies CASSPPTKEREGLGLTGELFF.

CDR3 DNA: TGTGCCATCACCGGGACAGGAGGAACCGGGGAGCTGTTTTTT. Translating it yields CAITGTGGTGELFF. The J gene is TRBJ2-2, the V gene TRBV10-3; 8 nucleotides agree with TRBD1. The CDR3 is made up of 14 amino acids. Germline CDR1 is ENHRY and CDR2 is SYGVKD. V lost 7 bases, J lost 5 bases, and 6 bases stayed unmatched.

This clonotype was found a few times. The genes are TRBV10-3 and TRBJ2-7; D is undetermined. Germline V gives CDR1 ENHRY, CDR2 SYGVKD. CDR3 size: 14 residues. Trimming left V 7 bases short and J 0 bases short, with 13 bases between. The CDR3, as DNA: TGTGCCATCACCGAGCGATGGGACTCCTACGAGCAGTACTTC. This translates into CAITERWDSYEQYF.

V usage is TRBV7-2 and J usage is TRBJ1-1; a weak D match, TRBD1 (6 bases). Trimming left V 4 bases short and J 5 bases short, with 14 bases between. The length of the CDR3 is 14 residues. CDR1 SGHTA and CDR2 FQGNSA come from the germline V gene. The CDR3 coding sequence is TGTGCCAGCAGCTCCCGCGGGGGGCAAACTGAAGCTTTCTTT. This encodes CASSSRGGQTEAFF.